This T cell receptor beta chain originates from a study of vaccination effects on CD4 cells after COVID-19. Study context: As their vaccination, participants received two doses of either BNT162b2 or mRNA-1273.

Viral peptide pools were used in the ViraFEST assay to expand antigen-specific CD4+ T cells, and sequencing came afterward. It was after approximately 11 days of culture that CD4+ T cells were isolated. Vaccine recipients, nucleocapsid antibody negative, had no prior SARS-CoV-2 infection. For each well, roughly 2 million PBMC were cultured with 8.5 to 10 IU/ml IL-2 and 9 to 10 ug/ml peptides. On day 3 and again on day 7, half the medium was replaced with IL-2 medium. Study-wide results and limits: There were few convalescent patients in the study and no early post-infection timepoints.

Of note for this clone: The antigen is unknown.

Profiling relied on immunoSEQ multiplex PCR, and the TCRdb table lists in-frame clones only, not all of them. The sample has around 66,000 clones, less than 80% seen once. The sample in question was CD4+ T cells from PBMCs cultured with HCoV-OC43 spike peptides, obtained before COVID-19 vaccination. Sample subset: HCoV-OC43 spike overlapping peptide pool stimulation. This TCR derives from a human donor who received a COVID-19 vaccine.

CDR3 protein: CATSAGLAGGVYEQFF. The CDR3 region has the DNA TGTGCCACCAGTGCGGGACTAGCGGGGGGAGTTTATGAGCAGTTCTTC. The chain uses TRBV24-1 and TRBJ2-1; 15 bases are a match to TRBD2. Trimming at V came to 5 bases and at J to 8 bases, leaving 6 bases not matched to a gene. The length of the CDR3 is 16 residues. In germline, CDR1 is KGHDR, CDR2 SFDVKD.